The clone carrying this TCR beta chain was recorded a few times. Its antigen is undetermined. From the PCR reads, TCRdb called clonotypes with MiXCR, one entry per CDR3 protein. The data hold 79,000 or so distinct CDR3 sequences, with 25% observed a single time. Based on a CD8+CD4-CCR7+CD45RA+ profile, naive CD8 T cells were sorted. The CDR3 covers 15 residues. V was shortened by 3 bases and J by 0 bases, with 9 bases between the two germline ends. Germline CDR1 is SGHVS and CDR2 is FNYEAQ. This sample was included in a study of molecular identifiers for immune sequencing clone quantification. Study overall: The replicate experiment used RNA from about 21,000 or 97,000 naive CD8 cells. This RNA was split into five aliquots, and four of them were sequenced.

Points from the study as a whole: For effector cells, clones above 20 RNA copies held over 97% of molecules; for naive cells, under 1%.

V usage is TRBV7-6 and J usage is TRBJ1-3, with D possibly TRBD1 on 5 matching bases. Sequenced input: naive CD8+ T cells from blood, with Jurkat cell RNA spiked in. Subset here: FACS-sorted CD8+CD4-CCR7+CD45RA+ naive T cells. This clonotype was obtained from a human donor in good health. Some libraries in this study had Jurkat cell RNA spiked in. CDR3 nucleotides: TGTGCCAGCAGCTTGACAGCGGACTCTGGAAACACCATATATTTT. The encoded protein is CASSLTADSGNTIYF.